This TCR beta chain appears in the sequencing data of a study of T-cell memory formation after mild COVID-19. The overall study: TCR clusters were mostly donor specific.

Comment on this clonotype: Its specificity is not known.

Germline V gene sequence: CDR1 KGHDR, CDR2 SFDVKD. V lost 5 bases to trimming and J lost 6 bases, with 12 bases between them. The CDR3 extends over 14 amino acids. Using constant-segment primers, 5'RACE produced TCR alpha and TCR beta cDNA libraries carrying sample barcodes and UMIs. MiXCR, run by TCRdb on the 5' RACE reads, gives a single entry per CDR3 protein. The profile shows 450,000 or so distinct CDR3 sequences, roughly 25% of them singletons. Regarding the study as a whole: Still unconfirmed is whether the second-wave clones peaking on day 37 recognized SARS-CoV-2. There were some responding clones in pre-infection memory, which suggested that cross-reactive memory had joined.

This receptor was obtained from an adult woman who had mild COVID-19 (a few samples of this study predate the infection). Cell type and time point are not known. The source material was PBMCs or a T cell subset sorted from them (not recorded which). The gene calls are TRBV24-1 and TRBJ1-4; no clear D gene. Here the CDR3 reads CATSGEGKDEKLFF. The CDR3 DNA is TGTGCCACCAGTGGAGAGGGCAAGGATGAAAAACTGTTTTTT.